A single sample gave rise to the 4 T cell receptor beta chains below, sequenced in a study of blood T cell repertoires in COVID-19. Libraries were prepared by immunoSEQ multiplex PCR; TCRdb keeps only in-frame clonotypes and omits some of them. This sample has hundreds of thousands of clones, with more than 85% found just once. The sequenced sample consisted of peripheral blood. These receptors all stem from a man in his sixties or seventies with acute or convalescent COVID-19.

The V call is TRBV18, the J call TRBJ2-5; TRBD1 matches at 8 bases. The V segment lost 5 bases and the J segment 3 bases; nucleotides outside the gene matches: 2. The CDR3 runs to 13 residues. CDR1 KGHSH and CDR2 LQKENI come from the germline V gene. DNA for the CDR3: TGTGCCAGCTCAAGGACAGGGAAAGAGACCCAGTACTTC. It is translated as CASSRTGKETQYF.

The chain combines TRBV4-3 with TRBJ1-5, with 7 nucleotides matching TRBD1. V dropped 0 bases and J dropped 5; count of bases not matched to a gene: 4. CDR1 and CDR2 (germline): LGHNA, YSLEER. CDR3 length: 15 amino acids. CDR3 loop: CASSQDGRGDQPQHF. The CDR3, as DNA: TGCGCCAGCAGCCAAGACGGCAGGGGGGATCAGCCCCAGCATTTT.

On this clone itself: A junction boundary mismatches the germline segment, possibly from a read error. The rearrangement links TRBV2 to TRBJ1-5; D is possibly TRBD1 (6 bases). This CDR3 has 12 residues. CDR1 SNHLY and CDR2 FYNNEI come from the germline V gene. The CDR3 sequence: CASSVEKGVRGF. DNA for the CDR3: TGTGCCAGCAGTGTAGAAAAGGGGGTGAGGGGTTTT.

This clone was counted between two and nine times. Here the CDR3 reads CASSYTTGTGNYEQYF. CDR3 nucleotide sequence: TGTGCCAGCAGTTACACAACCGGGACAGGGAACTACGAGCAGTACTTC. J is TRBJ2-7 and V is TRBV6-5; 9 positions match TRBD1. The CDR3 is made up of 16 amino acids. V shed 2 bases, J shed 3 bases, and the junction held 8 bases outside the gene matches. Germline V gene sequence: CDR1 MNHEY, CDR2 SVGAGI.